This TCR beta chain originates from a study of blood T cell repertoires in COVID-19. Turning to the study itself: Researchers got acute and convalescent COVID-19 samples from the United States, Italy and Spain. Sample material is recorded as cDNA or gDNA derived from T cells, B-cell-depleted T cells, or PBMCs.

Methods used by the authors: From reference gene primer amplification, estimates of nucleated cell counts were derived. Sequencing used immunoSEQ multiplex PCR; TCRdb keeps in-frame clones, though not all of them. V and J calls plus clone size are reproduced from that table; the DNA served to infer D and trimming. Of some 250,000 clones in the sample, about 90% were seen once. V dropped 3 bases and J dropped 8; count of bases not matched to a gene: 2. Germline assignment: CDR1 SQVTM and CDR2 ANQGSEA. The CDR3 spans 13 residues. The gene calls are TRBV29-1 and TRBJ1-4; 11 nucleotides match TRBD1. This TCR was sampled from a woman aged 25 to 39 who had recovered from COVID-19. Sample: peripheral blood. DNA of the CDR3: TGCAGCGTTGAGGGACAGGGGGACGAAAAACTGTTTTTT. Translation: CSVEGQGDEKLFF.